The present T cell receptor beta chain was sequenced within a study of T cell clonality in common variable immunodeficiency. Study results and caveats: Fewer TCRbeta clones were shared among CVID subjects than controls. Common variable immunodeficiency TCR beta sequences reportedly had fewer deletions and N-nucleotide insertions.

Patients and controls were mostly of Caucasian heritage. Each donor provided about 5 to 8 ml of heparinized whole blood. This clone was seen at least ten times. Antigen specificity is unknown. The read terminates 3 residues before the CDR3 end, so the remaining end is supplied by the germline J gene. Method: immunoSEQ multiplex PCR; TCRdb's copy keeps in-frame clones and lacks some. The record shows approximately 50,000 clones for this sample, with no singletons present. The CDR3 totals 15 residues. Between the trimmed V and J ends, which lost 9 bases and 0 bases, there was a span of 17 bases. Germline CDR1 KGHSH, CDR2 LQKENI.

V usage is TRBV18 and J usage is TRBJ1-2; tentatively, D is TRBD1 (6 bases). Material: peripheral blood mononuclear cells. The clonotype comes from a person aged 18 to 70 in good health. The CDR3 bases that were read are TGTGCCAGTCAAGCAGACCCAGGGGCTAACTATGGC. Amino acid sequence: CASQADPGANYG. The full CDR3 protein reads CASQADPGANYGYTF.